The clone carrying this T cell receptor (beta chain) was recorded at least ten times. This specimen belongs to a study of T cell repertoires in cytomegalovirus infection. Trimming removed 5 bases at V and 3 bases at J, with 13 bases between. The CDR3 loop spans 14 amino acids. TCRdb ran MiXCR on the reads and lists one entry per CDR3 protein. The data show roughly 150,000 distinct CDR3 sequences, about 25% seen once. This TCR derives from a human donor in good health (CMV status not recorded). Some clones in this sample may be carry-over from other donors' samples. The sample was PBMCs. J is TRBJ1-1 and V is TRBV12-3 or TRBV12-4, with TRBD1 as a possible D gene (5 bases). The CDR3 here is CASSPPGPYTEAFF. CDR3 in DNA: TGTGCCAGCAGTCCCCCGGGGCCGTACACTGAAGCTTTCTTT.